Detailed here is one T cell receptor (beta chain). One entry per CDR3 protein results from TCRdb running MiXCR on the RT-PCR reads. Of roughly 960,000 distinct CDR3 sequences in the sample, about 20% were seen once. This sample was taken from a study of patients and donors after allogeneic stem cell transplantation. This CDR3 is built from 13 residues. Trimming left V 11 bases short and J 1 base short, with 14 bases between. Germline V lookup: CDR1 SGHVS, CDR2 FQNEAQ. The origin of this receptor is a human donor who was either an allogeneic HSCT recipient or a stem cell or donor lymphocyte infusion donor (not recorded which). It is not recorded whose cells these are; they may come from a transplant donor. Sequencing was performed on blood, either unsorted or a sorted T cell fraction (not recorded which). V gene TRBV7-8 combines with J gene TRBJ1-1; unclear D gene. CDR3 nucleotide sequence: TGTGCCGTGGGGAGCTTCAAGAACACTGAAGCTTTCTTT. Translation: CAVGSFKNTEAFF. Complete variable domain (other parts from reference TRBV7-8 and TRBJ1-1): GAGVSQSPRYKVAKRGQDVALRCDPISGHVSLFWYQQALGQGPEFLTYFQNEAQLDKSGLPSDRFFAERPEGSVSTLKIQRTQQEDSAVYLCAVGSFKNTEAFFGQGTRLTVV.